This TCR beta chain is from a study of blood T cells in healthy people across ages. Overall study findings and caveats: Per million T cells, the diversity of TCR beta decreased roughly linearly as age advanced.

Next came a second PCR, run for roughly 7 to 12 cycles, which used a sample-barcoded 5' primer along with a J-beta primer mix. Using its own MiXCR run on the 5' RACE reads, TCRdb lists one record per CDR3 protein. The sample lists roughly 900,000 distinct CDR3 sequences; under 30% were seen once. As for this clonotype: Its antigen remains unidentified.

CDR3 length: 14 residues. Germline values: CDR1 MNHEY, CDR2 SVGEGT. Losses at the gene ends were 6 bases for V and 4 bases for J; bases not matched to a gene: 6. The rearrangement uses TRBV6-2 or TRBV6-3 and TRBJ1-5, with 7 bases that match TRBD1. Sample: blood. The clonotype comes from a woman of 80 years or more in good health. The CDR3 region has the DNA TGTGCCAGCAGGGGAGGGACAGCGAATCAGCCCCAGCATTTT. Protein product: CASRGGTANQPQHF.